This TCR beta chain was sequenced in a study of vaccination effects on CD4 cells after COVID-19. For the study at large: Sampling occurred a median 72 days post second dose, range 14 to 241. Study-wide findings and caveats: The authors studied few convalescent patients and collected no early post-infection timepoints.

Within the ViraFEST assay, antigen-specific CD4+ T cells underwent expansion with viral peptide pools prior to sequencing. Subsequent to approximately 9 days of culture, CD4+ T cells were isolated. The cohort was immunized with two doses of either the BNT162b2 or mRNA-1273 vaccine. After fewer than 2.5 million PBMC were placed in each well, they were cultured with approximately 9.1 IU/ml IL-2 and approximately 10 ug/ml peptides. It was on days 3 and 7 that half the medium was replaced with IL-2 medium. The table lists this clone with a few counts. As yet, its antigen is unknown. The CDR3 is 13 residues long. Trimming shortened V by 8 bases and J by 6 bases, and 14 bases separated the two germline ends. Germline values: CDR1 MDHEN, CDR2 SYDVKM. TCRdb's table, derived via immunoSEQ multiplex PCR, lists solely in-frame clones and lacks some. The sample lists almost 70,000 clones; just under 75% were seen once.

V and J are TRBV28 and TRBJ1-5; D might be TRBD1 (6 bases). Material: CD4+ T cells from PBMCs cultured with HCoV-229E spike peptides, obtained after COVID-19 vaccination. This TCR was recovered from a human donor who received a COVID-19 vaccine. This CDR3 reads CASLPRGRQPQHF. The CDR3 nucleotides are TGTGCCAGCCTCCCCCGGGGGCGTCAGCCCCAGCATTTT.